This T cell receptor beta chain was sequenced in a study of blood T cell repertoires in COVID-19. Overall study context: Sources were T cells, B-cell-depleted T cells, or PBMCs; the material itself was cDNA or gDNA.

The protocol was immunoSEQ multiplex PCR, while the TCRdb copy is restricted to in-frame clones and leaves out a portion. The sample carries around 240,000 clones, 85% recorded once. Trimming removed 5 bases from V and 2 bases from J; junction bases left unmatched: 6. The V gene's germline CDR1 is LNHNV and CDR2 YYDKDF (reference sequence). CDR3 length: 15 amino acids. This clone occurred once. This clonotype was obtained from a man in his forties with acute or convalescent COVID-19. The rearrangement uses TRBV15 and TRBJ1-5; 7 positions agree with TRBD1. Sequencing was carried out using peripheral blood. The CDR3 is CATSVQGLGNQPQHF. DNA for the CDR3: TGTGCCACCAGCGTACAGGGGCTAGGCAATCAGCCCCAGCATTTT.